Shown below are 32 T cell receptor beta chains from a single sample sequenced in a study of OX40 agonist ivuxolimab in advanced cancers. Produced via immunoSEQ multiplex PCR; TCRdb's table is partial and in-frame only. The sample shows approximately 44,000 clones, about 79% of them seen only once. Sequenced material: CD4+ or CD8+ T cells sorted from blood, taken in a trial of the OX40 agonist ivuxolimab. The receptors come from an adult with an advanced solid tumor such as melanoma, head and neck, liver or kidney cancer.

The rearrangement links TRBV6-5 to TRBJ1-4; 9 bases map to TRBD1. Germline values: CDR1 MNHEY, CDR2 SVGAGI. The CDR3 spans 15 residues. Trimming cost V 2 bases and J 7 bases; bases outside gene matches: 5. The CDR3, as DNA: TGTGCCAGCAGTTACGGGGGGACAGGGATTGAAAAACTGTTTTTT. Translated: CASSYGGTGIEKLFF.

This clone was counted a few times. The chain couples TRBV19 to TRBJ2-1, with TRBD2 matching over 8 bases. V was pared by 3 bases and J by 9 bases, with 10 bases of the junction left unmatched. Germline values: CDR1 LNHDA, CDR2 SQIVND (reference sequence). This CDR3 contains 15 residues. CDR3 sequence (DNA): TGTGCCAGTAGTATCGTAAGCGGGGCGGGGGGTGAGCAGTTCTTC. It yields the protein CASSIVSGAGGEQFF.

The genes are TRBV18 and TRBJ2-6; D perhaps matches TRBD1 (6 bases). V was pared by 8 bases and J by 4 bases, with 12 bases between. Germline V CDR1 and CDR2: KGHSH, LQKENI. The CDR3 is 14 amino acids. The CDR3 here is CASAGVSGANVLTF. The CDR3 nucleotides are TGTGCCAGCGCAGGGGTATCGGGGGCCAACGTCCTGACTTTC.

CDR3 sequence (DNA): TGTGCCATTCGGTCCGCGACGAACTATGGCTACACCTTC. It codes for CAIRSATNYGYTF. The chain links TRBV10-3 to TRBJ1-2; no firm D call. V was pared by 9 bases and J by 2 bases, with 13 bases between. The CDR3 runs 13 residues. The germline V gene encodes CDR1 ENHRY and CDR2 SYGVKD.

This CDR3 reads CASSDSSLRGGVWSLDQPQHF. CDR3 nucleotide sequence: TGTGCCAGCAGTGATAGTTCCCTTCGGGGGGGCGTATGGAGTTTGGATCAGCCCCAGCATTTT. V and J are TRBV2 and TRBJ1-5; D perhaps matches TRBD1 (6 bases). The V end lost 3 bases, the J end lost 5 bases, and 32 bases lay between the germline ends. Germline loops: CDR1 SNHLY, CDR2 FYNNEI. The length of the CDR3 is 21 residues. Variable domain in full (rest from reference TRBV2 and TRBJ1-5): EPEVTQTPSHQVTQMGQEVILRCVPISNHLYFYWYRQILGQKVEFLVSFYNNEISEKSEIFDDQFSVERPDGSNFTLKIRSTKLEDSAMYFCASSDSSLRGGVWSLDQPQHFGDGTRLSIL.

The chain joins TRBV10-2 to TRBJ2-5; weak D call: TRBD2 (6 bases). Near its end, the DNA agrees better with TRBJ2-7, so the J call may be wrong. The CDR3 loop spans 14 amino acids. Looked up from germline, CDR1 is WSHSY and CDR2 is SAAADI. The CDR3 here is CASSEYSGNYEQYF. DNA for the CDR3: TGCGCCAGCAGTGAGTATAGCGGAAACTACGAGCAGTACTTC.

The DNA of the CDR3 is TGTGCCAGTAGTATTTCACATTTTGACTACGAGCAGTACTTC. It yields the protein CASSISHFDYEQYF. The chain links TRBV19 to TRBJ2-7; D gene uncertain. The CDR3 loop spans 14 amino acids. Trimming cost V 3 bases and J 3 bases, with 12 bases left between them. Germline CDR1 and CDR2: LNHDA and SQIVND (reference sequence).

The chain is built from TRBV9 and TRBJ2-7, with 9 bases fitting TRBD2. The junction had 5 bases not matched to a gene; V was cut back by 0 bases and J by 4 bases. Germline-derived CDR1 and CDR2 are SGDLS and YYNGEE. This CDR3 region has 15 residues. CDR3 amino acids: CASSVVPGLAYEQYF. The CDR3, as DNA: TGTGCCAGCAGCGTAGTCCCGGGACTAGCTTACGAGCAGTACTTC.

This sequence joins TRBV4-3 and TRBJ2-4; D gene ambiguous. The V end was cut by 0 bases, the J end by 9 bases, with 12 bases between. Looked up from germline, CDR1 is LGHNA and CDR2 is YSLEER. The CDR3 totals 14 residues. Written as DNA, the CDR3 is TGCGCCAGCAGCCAAGACACGGGCGAAGGCATTCAGTACTTC. It yields the protein CASSQDTGEGIQYF.

The chain links TRBV2 to TRBJ2-7; 8 bases map to TRBD1. The V gene's germline CDR1 is SNHLY and CDR2 FYNNEI. V dropped 6 bases and J dropped 2; count of bases not matched to a gene: 6. This CDR3 contains 14 residues. Here the CDR3 reads CASSGQGSTYEQYF. In DNA, the CDR3 is TGTGCCAGCAGCGGACAGGGTTCTACCTACGAGCAGTACTTC.

The chain recombines TRBV6-5 with TRBJ1-1; a weak D match, TRBD1 (5 bases). Germline V gene sequence: CDR1 MNHEY, CDR2 SVGAGI. Deletions cut 6 bases from V and 4 bases from J, with 15 bases between. The CDR3 spans 14 residues. CDR3 nucleotides: TGTGCCAGCAGACCCCTCAGGGAAATCACTGAAGCTTTCTTT. Translating it yields CASRPLREITEAFF.

This rearrangement joins TRBV6-5 to TRBJ1-2; D is undetermined. The V end was cut by 6 bases, the J end by 3 bases, with 11 bases between. In germline, CDR1 is MNHEY, CDR2 SVGAGI. The CDR3 is made up of 13 amino acids. The CDR3 spells CASSKEADYGYTF. Written as DNA, the CDR3 is TGTGCCAGCAGCAAGGAAGCGGACTATGGCTACACCTTC.

The chain links TRBV19 to TRBJ2-3, with 7 bases lining up with TRBD2. J gave up 4 bases and V 5 bases, and 3 bases lay outside the gene matches. CDR1 is LNHDA, CDR2 SQIVND, per germline (reference sequence). The CDR3 sequence is 13 residues long. The CDR3 loop reads CASSPRGADTQYF. The DNA of the CDR3 is TGTGCCAGTAGTCCCCGGGGGGCAGATACGCAGTATTTT.

About this clone itself: At the DNA level, this CDR3 is encoded by other sequences in the same sample as well. The CDR3 spells CASSLDLAGIHNTGELFF. For the CDR3, the DNA is TGTGCCAGCAGCTTAGATCTAGCGGGGATCCATAACACCGGGGAGCTGTTTTTT. The chain is built from TRBV7-2 and TRBJ2-2; TRBD2 matches 9 bases. This CDR3 has 18 residues. Germline V gene lookup returns CDR1 SGHTA and CDR2 FQGNSA. V lost 1 base and J lost 2; bases outside the gene matches: 8.

This chain connects TRBV15 to TRBJ2-7; TRBD1 is a possible D gene (6 bases). The V and J ends lost 8 bases and 0 bases respectively, with 11 bases between them. The CDR3 has 13 residues. Looked up from germline, CDR1 is LNHNV and CDR2 is YYDKDF (reference sequence). CDR3 nucleotides: TGTGCCACCGGAACAGGGCTCTCCTACGAGCAGTACTTC. Translated: CATGTGLSYEQYF. Full variable domain (outside the CDR3, taken from reference TRBV15 and TRBJ2-7): DAMVIQNPRYQVTQFGKPVTLSCSQTLNHNVMYWYQQKSSQAPKLLFHYYDKDFNNEADTPDNFQSRRPNTSFCFLDIRSPGLGDTAMYLCATGTGLSYEQYFGPGTRLTVT.

The gene calls are TRBV11-3 and TRBJ2-1; 10 positions agree with TRBD2. The CDR3 covers 16 residues. Losses at the gene ends were 1 base for V and 8 bases for J; bases not matched to a gene: 8. Germline assignment: CDR1 SGHNT and CDR2 YENEEA. CDR3 DNA: TGTGCCAGCAGCTTAGGGGCTAGCGGGAGTTCGGATGAGCAGTTCTTC. Its protein product is CASSLGASGSSDEQFF. The whole variable domain, remainder taken from reference TRBV11-3 and TRBJ2-1, is EAGVVQSPRYKIIEKKQPVAFWCNPISGHNTLYWYLQNLGQGPELLIRYENEEAVDDSQLPKDRFSAERLKGVDSTLKIQPAELGDSAVYLCASSLGASGSSDEQFFGPGTRLTVL.

The chain carries TRBV6-5 and TRBJ2-7; D could derive from TRBD1 or TRBD2 (5 bases each). Trimming removed 6 bases at V and 3 bases at J, with 18 bases between. CDR3 length: 15 residues. The germline CDR1 and CDR2 sequences are MNHEY and SVGAGI. The CDR3 DNA follows: TGTGCCAGCAGCACTTCCGGGACCGGATTCTACGAGCAGTACTTC. Amino acids: CASSTSGTGFYEQYF.

This chain links TRBV11-1 with TRBJ2-7; 7 bases fit TRBD1. Germline loops: CDR1 SGHAT, CDR2 FQDESV (reference sequence). The CDR3 is 16 residues long. V shed 3 bases and J 2 bases; nucleotides not matched to a gene: 10. CDR3 in DNA: TGTGCCAGCAGCTTTGGGACAGATGGGGGAGCCTACGAGCAGTACTTC. It yields the protein CASSFGTDGGAYEQYF.

This clone was detected only once. The V call is TRBV7-6, the J call TRBJ1-5; the match to TRBD1 covers 8 bases. After removal of 3 bases from V and 7 bases from J, the junction contained 2 bases not matched to a gene. This CDR3 comprises 13 residues. CDR1 is SGHVS, CDR2 FNYEAQ, per germline. In DNA form, the CDR3 reads TGTGCCAGCAGCTTGCAGGGGGCCCAGCCCCAGCATTTT. Amino acids: CASSLQGAQPQHF.

This rearrangement joins TRBV7-9 to TRBJ2-4, with 13 nucleotides matching TRBD2. The germline gives CDR1 SEHNR, CDR2 FQNEAQ (reference sequence). The CDR3 is 18 amino acids. Trimming at V came to 5 bases and at J to 3 bases, leaving 10 bases not matched to a gene. The chain's CDR3 is CASSPPTSGRIGKNIQYF. As DNA, the CDR3 is TGTGCCAGCAGCCCCCCGACTAGCGGGAGGATAGGCAAAAACATTCAGTACTTC. The variable domain in full, with the rest retrieved from reference TRBV7-9 and TRBJ2-4, is DTGVSQNPRHKITKRGQNVTFRCDPISEHNRLYWYRQTLGQGPEFLTYFQNEAQLEKSRLLSDRFSAERPKGSFSTLEIQRTEQGDSAMYLCASSPPTSGRIGKNIQYFGAGTRLSVL.

This clone was detected only once. The chain is built from TRBV5-1 and TRBJ2-1; possibly TRBD2 for D (6 bases). The germline V gene has CDR1 SGHRS and CDR2 YFSETQ. The CDR3 is 13 amino acids. Deletions cut 3 bases from V and 8 bases from J, with 12 bases between. The CDR3 loop reads CASSSLAEDEQFF. CDR3 DNA sequence: TGCGCCAGCAGCTCCTTAGCGGAGGATGAGCAGTTCTTC.

The table lists this clone with a count of one. This rearrangement joins TRBV5-4 to TRBJ2-2, with 9 positions matching TRBD1. With V trimmed by 2 bases and J by 4 bases, 3 bases remained unmatched. The CDR3 spans 15 residues. Per germline, CDR1 SGHNT and CDR2 YYREEE (reference sequence). DNA of the CDR3: TGTGCCAGCAGCTTACAGGGGGCGGGCACCGGGGAGCTGTTTTTT. This encodes CASSLQGAGTGELFF.

The V gene is TRBV6-4, the J gene TRBJ2-7, with D tentatively TRBD1 or TRBD2 (6 bases each). V dropped 5 bases and J dropped 7 bases, with 15 bases sitting between them. The CDR3 contains 13 residues. Germline V gives CDR1 MRHNA, CDR2 SNTAGT. The CDR3 DNA follows: TGTGCCAGCAGTTATACACAGGGAGGAGAGCAGTACTTC. This codes for CASSYTQGGEQYF.

V and J are TRBV18 and TRBJ1-1; no reliable D call. The CDR3 length is 12 residues. The V end was cut by 8 bases, the J end by 1 base, with 8 bases between. Per germline, CDR1 KGHSH and CDR2 LQKENI. This CDR3 reads CASARANTEAFF. The DNA of the CDR3 is TGTGCCAGCGCCCGGGCGAACACTGAAGCTTTCTTT. Supplemented by reference TRBV18 and TRBJ1-1, the full variable domain reads NAGVMQNPRHLVRRRGQEARLRCSPMKGHSHVYWYRQLPEEGLKFMVYLQKENIIDESGMPKERFSAEFPKEGPSILRIQQVVRGDSAAYFCASARANTEAFFGQGTRLTVV.

The genes are TRBV6-6 and TRBJ2-7; D is unclear. This CDR3 is 12 amino acids long. CDR1 is MNHNY and CDR2 is SVGAGI in the germline V gene (reference sequence). Trimming left V 2 bases short and J 3 bases short, with 5 bases between. CDR3 protein: CASSYNDYEQYF. DNA for the CDR3: TGTGCCAGCAGTTACAACGACTACGAGCAGTACTTC.

V usage is TRBV28 and J usage is TRBJ1-1; D is unclear. V was shortened by 6 bases and J by 1 base, with 9 bases between the two germline ends. The CDR3 extends over 13 amino acids. Germline V gene sequence: CDR1 MDHEN, CDR2 SYDVKM. The CDR3 DNA follows: TGTGCCAGCAGCCCTATAGGGAACACTGAAGCTTTCTTT. Residues: CASSPIGNTEAFF.

The chain has TRBV6-6 and TRBJ1-1; 12 bases are a match to TRBD1. The germline gives CDR1 MNHNY, CDR2 SVGAGI (reference sequence). This CDR3 has 14 residues. J lost 8 bases, V lost 4 bases, and 5 bases had no gene match. The CDR3: CASSLGQGAWEAFF. The CDR3 DNA is TGTGCCAGCAGTTTGGGACAGGGGGCCTGGGAAGCTTTCTTT.

The V call is TRBV12-5, the J call TRBJ1-1; 7 bases agree with TRBD1. Germline CDR1 reads LGHNT; CDR2 reads FRNRAP. The length of the CDR3 is 14 residues. The V segment lost 1 base and the J segment 4 bases; nucleotides outside the gene matches: 3. The chain's CDR3 is CASGLDRDSTEAFF. In nucleotides, the CDR3 is TGTGCTAGTGGTTTGGACCGGGACAGCACTGAAGCTTTCTTT.

The V and J genes are TRBV4-2 and TRBJ1-2; 7 bases agree with TRBD1. The trim removed 5 bases at V and 6 bases at J, leaving 6 bases unmatched. The CDR3 is made up of 13 amino acids. Germline V CDR1 and CDR2: LGHNA, YNFKEQ. DNA of the CDR3: TGTGCCAGCAGCATCCCGGACAGGCATGGCTACACCTTC. Translating gives CASSIPDRHGYTF.

This sequence joins TRBV11-2 and TRBJ1-6; the match to TRBD1 covers 8 bases. V lost 1 base and J lost 9; bases outside the gene matches: 5. Germline loops: CDR1 SGHAT, CDR2 FQNNGV. The CDR3 loop spans 15 amino acids. The CDR3, as DNA: TGTGCCAGCAGCTTAGGGGGCAGGGGGCGTTCACCCCTCCACTTT. It specifies CASSLGGRGRSPLHF.

This chain uses TRBV15 with TRBJ2-6, with TRBD1 identical over 7 bases. Per the germline V gene, CDR1 is LNHNV and CDR2 is YYDKDF (reference sequence). The CDR3 sequence is 16 residues long. V lost 6 bases to trimming and J lost 4 bases; unmatched junction nucleotides: 9. The chain's CDR3 is CATSQRQGAGANVLTF. As DNA, the CDR3 is TGTGCCACCAGTCAACGACAGGGTGCAGGGGCCAACGTCCTGACTTTC.

CDR3 DNA: TGTGCCAGCCGTTCCGTTACCGGGACAGGGGGTACTGAAGCTTTCTTT. As protein: CASRSVTGTGGTEAFF. The chain links TRBV27 to TRBJ1-1, with 11 bases fitting TRBD1. In germline, CDR1 is MNHEY, CDR2 SMNVEV (reference sequence). With 8 bases clipped from V and 5 bases from J, the junction kept 13 bases outside the gene matches. The CDR3 is 16 residues long.